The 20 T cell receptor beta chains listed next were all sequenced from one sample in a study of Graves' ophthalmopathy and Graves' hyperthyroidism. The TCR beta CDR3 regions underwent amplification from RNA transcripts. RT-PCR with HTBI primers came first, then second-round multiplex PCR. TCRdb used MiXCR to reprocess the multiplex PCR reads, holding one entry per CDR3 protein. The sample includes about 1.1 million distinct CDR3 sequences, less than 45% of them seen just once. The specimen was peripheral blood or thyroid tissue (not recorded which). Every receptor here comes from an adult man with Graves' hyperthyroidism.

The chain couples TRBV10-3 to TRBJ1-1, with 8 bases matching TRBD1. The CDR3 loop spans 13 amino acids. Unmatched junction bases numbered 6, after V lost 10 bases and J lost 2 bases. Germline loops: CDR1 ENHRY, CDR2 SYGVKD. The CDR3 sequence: CATSGGVNTEAFF. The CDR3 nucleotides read TGTGCCACGTCAGGGGGCGTCAACACTGAAGCTTTCTTT.

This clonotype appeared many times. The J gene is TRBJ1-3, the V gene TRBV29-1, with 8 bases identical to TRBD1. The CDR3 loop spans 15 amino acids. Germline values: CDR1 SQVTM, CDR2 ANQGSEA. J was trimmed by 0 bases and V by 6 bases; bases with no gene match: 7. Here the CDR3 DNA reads TGCAGCGTAATACAGGGGGGGGGCTCTGGAAACACCATATATTTT. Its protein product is CSVIQGGGSGNTIYF.

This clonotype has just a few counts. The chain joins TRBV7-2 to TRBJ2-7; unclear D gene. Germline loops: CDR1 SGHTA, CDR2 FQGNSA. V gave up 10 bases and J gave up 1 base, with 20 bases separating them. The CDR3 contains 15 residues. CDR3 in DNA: TGTGCCACCCCCCCGGGTCTCAGGACGTCCTACGAGCAGTACTTC. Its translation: CATPPGLRTSYEQYF.

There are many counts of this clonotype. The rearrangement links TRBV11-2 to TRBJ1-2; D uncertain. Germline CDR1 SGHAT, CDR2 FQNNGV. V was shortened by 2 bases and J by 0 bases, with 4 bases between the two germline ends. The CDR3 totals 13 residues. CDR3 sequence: CASSLQANYGYTF. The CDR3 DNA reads TGTGCCAGCAGCTTACAGGCTAACTATGGCTACACCTTC.

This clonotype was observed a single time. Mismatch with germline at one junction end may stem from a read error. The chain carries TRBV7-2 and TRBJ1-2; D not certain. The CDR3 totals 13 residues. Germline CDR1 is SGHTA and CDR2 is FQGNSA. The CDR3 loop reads CASSLGENYSYTF. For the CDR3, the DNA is TGTGCCAGCAGCTTAGGAGAAAACTATAGCTACACCTTC. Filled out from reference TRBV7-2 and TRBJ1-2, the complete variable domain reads GAGVSQSPSNKVTEKGKDVELRCDPISGHTALYWYRQSLGQGLEFLIYFQGNSAPDKSGLPSDRFSAERTGGSVSTLTIQRTQQEDSAVYLCASSLGENYSYTFGSGTRLTVV.

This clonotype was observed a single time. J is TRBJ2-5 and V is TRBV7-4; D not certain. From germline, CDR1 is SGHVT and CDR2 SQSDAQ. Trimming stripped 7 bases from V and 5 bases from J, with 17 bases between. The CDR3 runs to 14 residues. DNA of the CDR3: TGTGCCAGCAACTTTGCGAACACTGAGGAGACCCAGTACTTC. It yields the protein CASNFANTEETQYF.

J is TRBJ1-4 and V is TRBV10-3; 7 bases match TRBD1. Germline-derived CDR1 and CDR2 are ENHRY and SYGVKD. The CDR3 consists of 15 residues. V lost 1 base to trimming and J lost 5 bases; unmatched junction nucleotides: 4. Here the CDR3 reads CAISEFGTVNEKLFF. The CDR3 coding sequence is TGTGCCATCAGTGAGTTCGGGACAGTAAATGAAAAACTGTTTTTT.

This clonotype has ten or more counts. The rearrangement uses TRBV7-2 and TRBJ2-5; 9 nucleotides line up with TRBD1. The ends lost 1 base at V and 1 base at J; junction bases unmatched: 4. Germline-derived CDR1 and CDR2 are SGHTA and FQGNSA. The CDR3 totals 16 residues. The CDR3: CASSLVGQGLQETQYF. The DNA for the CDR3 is TGTGCCAGCAGCTTAGTGGGACAGGGCCTCCAAGAGACCCAGTACTTC.

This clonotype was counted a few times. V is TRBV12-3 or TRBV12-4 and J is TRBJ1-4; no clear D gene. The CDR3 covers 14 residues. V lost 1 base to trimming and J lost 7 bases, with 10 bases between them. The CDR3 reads CASSLGQAREKLFF. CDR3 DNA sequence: TGTGCCAGCAGTTTAGGGCAGGCACGTGAAAAACTGTTTTTT.

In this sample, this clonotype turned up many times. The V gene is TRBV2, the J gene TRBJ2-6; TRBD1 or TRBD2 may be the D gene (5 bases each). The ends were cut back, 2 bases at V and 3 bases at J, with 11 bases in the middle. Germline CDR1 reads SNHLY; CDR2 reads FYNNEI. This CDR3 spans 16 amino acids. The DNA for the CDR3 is TGTGCCAGCAGTGAATACGAGGGGTATGGGGCCAACGTCCTGACTTTC. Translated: CASSEYEGYGANVLTF.

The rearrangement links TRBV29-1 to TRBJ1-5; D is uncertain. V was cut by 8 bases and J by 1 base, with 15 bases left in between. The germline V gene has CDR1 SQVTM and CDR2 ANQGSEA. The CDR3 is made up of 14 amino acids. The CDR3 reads CSQDESVSNQPQHF. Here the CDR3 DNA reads TGCAGCCAAGACGAATCGGTAAGCAATCAGCCCCAGCATTTT.

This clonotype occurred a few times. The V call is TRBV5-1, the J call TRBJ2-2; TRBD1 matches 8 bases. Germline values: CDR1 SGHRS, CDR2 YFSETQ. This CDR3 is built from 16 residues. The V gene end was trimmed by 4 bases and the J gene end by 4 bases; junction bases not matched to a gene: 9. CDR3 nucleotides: TGCGCCAGCAGCACCAGGGGGCCCGCTACCACCGGGGAGCTGTTTTTT. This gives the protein CASSTRGPATTGELFF.

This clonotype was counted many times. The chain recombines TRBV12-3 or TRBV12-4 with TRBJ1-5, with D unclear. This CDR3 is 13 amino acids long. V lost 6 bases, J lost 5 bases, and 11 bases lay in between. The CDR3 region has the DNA TGTGCCAGCAGCCCAGGTGTCGATCAGCCCCAGCATTTT. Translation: CASSPGVDQPQHF.

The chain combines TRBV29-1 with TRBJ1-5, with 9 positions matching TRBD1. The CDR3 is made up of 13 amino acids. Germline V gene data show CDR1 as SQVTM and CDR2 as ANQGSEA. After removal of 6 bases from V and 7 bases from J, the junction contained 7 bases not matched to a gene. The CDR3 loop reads CSVVTGGAQPQHF. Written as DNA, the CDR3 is TGCAGCGTGGTGACAGGGGGTGCGCAGCCCCAGCATTTT. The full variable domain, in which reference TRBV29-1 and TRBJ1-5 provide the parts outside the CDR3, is SAVISQKPSRDICQRGTSLTIQCQVDSQVTMMFWYRQQPGQSLTLIATANQGSEATYESGFVIDKFPISRPNLTFSTLTVSNMSPEDSSIYLCSVVTGGAQPQHFGDGTRLSIL.

The CDR3 nucleotides read TGCAGTGCTCTGCAGGGGAGGGACACCGGGGAGCTGTTTTTT. This gives the protein CSALQGRDTGELFF. The chain couples TRBV20-1 to TRBJ2-2; D is possibly TRBD2 (7 bases). CDR1 and CDR2 (germline): DFQATT, SNEGSKA (reference sequence). Trimming shortened V by 5 bases and J by 3 bases, and 13 bases separated the two germline ends. This CDR3 contains 14 residues.

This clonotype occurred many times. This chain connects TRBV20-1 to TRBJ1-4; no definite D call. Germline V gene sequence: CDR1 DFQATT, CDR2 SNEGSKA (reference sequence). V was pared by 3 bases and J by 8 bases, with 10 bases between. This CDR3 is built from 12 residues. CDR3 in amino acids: CSASAGGEKLFF. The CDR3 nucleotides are TGCAGTGCTAGTGCGGGTGGGGAAAAACTGTTTTTT.

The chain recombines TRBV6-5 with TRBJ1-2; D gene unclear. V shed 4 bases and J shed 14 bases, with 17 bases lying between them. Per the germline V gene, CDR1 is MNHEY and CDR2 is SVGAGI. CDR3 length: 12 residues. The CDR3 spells CASSLAAPVETF. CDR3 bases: TGTGCCAGCAGTTTAGCGGCCCCCGTGGAGACCTTC.

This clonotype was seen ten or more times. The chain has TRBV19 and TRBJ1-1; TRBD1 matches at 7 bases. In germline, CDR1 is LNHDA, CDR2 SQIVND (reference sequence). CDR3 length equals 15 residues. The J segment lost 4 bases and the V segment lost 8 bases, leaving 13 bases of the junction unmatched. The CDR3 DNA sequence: TGTGCCAGTTCGACTCCGGGACAGAGAGGCACTGAAGCTTTCTTT. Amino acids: CASSTPGQRGTEAFF.

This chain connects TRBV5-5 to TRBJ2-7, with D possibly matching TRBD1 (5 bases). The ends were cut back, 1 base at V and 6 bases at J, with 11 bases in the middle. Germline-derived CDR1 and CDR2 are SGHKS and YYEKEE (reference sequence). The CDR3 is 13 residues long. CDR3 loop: CASSLIDSTEQYF. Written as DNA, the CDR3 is TGTGCCAGCAGCTTGATTGACAGCACCGAGCAGTACTTC.

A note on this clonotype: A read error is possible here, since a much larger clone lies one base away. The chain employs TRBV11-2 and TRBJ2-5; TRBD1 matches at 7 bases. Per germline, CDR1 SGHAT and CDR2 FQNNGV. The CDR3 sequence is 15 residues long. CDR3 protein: CTSSLDGSQGETQYF. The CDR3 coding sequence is TGTACCAGCAGCTTAGACGGGTCACAGGGGGAGACCCAGTACTTC.